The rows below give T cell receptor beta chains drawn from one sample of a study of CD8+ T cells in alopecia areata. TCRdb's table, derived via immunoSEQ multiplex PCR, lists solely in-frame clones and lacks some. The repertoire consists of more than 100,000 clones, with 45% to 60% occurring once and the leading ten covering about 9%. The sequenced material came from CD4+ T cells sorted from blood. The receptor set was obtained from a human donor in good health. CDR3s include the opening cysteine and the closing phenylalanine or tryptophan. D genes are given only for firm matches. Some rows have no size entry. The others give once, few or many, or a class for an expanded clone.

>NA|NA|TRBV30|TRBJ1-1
CAWSIRVPYTEAFF
TGTGCCTGGAGTATCAGGGTCCCCTACACTGAAGCTTTCTTT
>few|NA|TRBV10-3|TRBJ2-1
CAALGNFYNEQFF
TGTGCAGCCCTGGGGAACTTTTACAATGAGCAGTTCTTC
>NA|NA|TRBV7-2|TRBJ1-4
CASSASGTGNEKLFF
TGTGCCAGCAGCGCCTCCGGGACGGGGAATGAAAAACTGTTTTTT
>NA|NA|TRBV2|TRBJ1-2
CAITRPGADGYTF
TGTGCCATTACCAGGCCCGGGGCGGATGGCTACACCTTC
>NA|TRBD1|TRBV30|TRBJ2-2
CAWTGTGGPGELFF
TGTGCCTGGACCGGGACAGGGGGTCCCGGGGAGCTGTTTTTT
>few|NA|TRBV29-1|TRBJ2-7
CSVRFYAQAYEQYF
TGCAGCGTCCGTTTTTACGCCCAAGCCTACGAGCAGTACTTC
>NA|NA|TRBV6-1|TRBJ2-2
CASSQNRNTGELFF
TGTGCCAGCAGCCAAAACAGGAACACCGGGGAGCTGTTTTTT
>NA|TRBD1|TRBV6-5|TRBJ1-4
CASRGLGTGREKLFF
TGTGCCAGCAGAGGCCTCGGGACAGGGCGGGAAAAACTGTTTTTT
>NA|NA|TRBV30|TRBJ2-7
CAWSVLSRVNEQYF
TGTGCCTGGAGTGTACTGAGCAGGGTGAACGAGCAGTACTTC
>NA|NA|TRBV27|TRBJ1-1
CASSLLMNTEAFF
TGTGCCAGCAGCCTATTAATGAACACTGAAGCTTTCTTT
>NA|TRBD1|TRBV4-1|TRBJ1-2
CASSQDRDRDVVANYGYTF
TGCGCCAGCAGCCAAGATCGGGACAGGGACGTTGTGGCTAACTATGGCTACACCTTC
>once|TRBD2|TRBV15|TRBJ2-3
CATSRVAGGPDTQYF
TGTGCCACCAGCAGAGTAGCGGGGGGCCCAGATACGCAGTATTTT
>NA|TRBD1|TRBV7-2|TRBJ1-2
CASSWGVQGHYGYTF
TGTGCCAGCAGCTGGGGCGTACAGGGGCATTATGGCTACACCTTC
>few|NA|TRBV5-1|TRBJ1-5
CASSLTGGGNQPQHF
TGCGCCAGCAGCTTGACGGGAGGTGGAAATCAGCCCCAGCATTTT
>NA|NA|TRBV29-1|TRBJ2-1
CSVTPGFRANEQFF
TGCAGCGTTACCCCGGGCTTCCGGGCCAATGAGCAGTTCTTC
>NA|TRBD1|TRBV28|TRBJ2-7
CASSRGDRVSYEQYF
TGTGCCAGCAGTCGAGGGGACAGGGTCTCCTACGAGCAGTACTTC
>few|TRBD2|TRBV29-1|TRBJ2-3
CSGTTSGGKDTQYF
TGCAGCGGGACGACTAGCGGGGGAAAAGATACGCAGTATTTT
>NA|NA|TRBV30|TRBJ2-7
CAWSVQGGVNEQYF
TGTGCCTGGAGTGTACAGGGAGGGGTCAACGAGCAGTACTTC
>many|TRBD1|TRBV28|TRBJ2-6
CASSLTMTGSGANVLTF
TGTGCCAGCAGTTTAACCATGACAGGGTCTGGGGCCAACGTCCTGACTTTC
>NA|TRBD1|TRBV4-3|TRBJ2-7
CASSQRTGGSGEQYF
TGCGCCAGCAGCCAGCGGACAGGGGGCTCGGGCGAGCAGTACTTC
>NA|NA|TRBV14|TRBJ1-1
CASTLQGNTEAFF
TGTGCCAGCACGCTACAGGGGAACACTGAAGCTTTCTTT
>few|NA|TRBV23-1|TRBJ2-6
CASSQRGAAYREGRANVLTF
TGCGCCAGCAGTCAAAGGGGCGCCGCCTACAGGGAGGGAAGGGCCAACGTCCTGACTTTC
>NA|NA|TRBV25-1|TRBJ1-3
CASRGNSGNTIYF
TGTGCCAGCAGGGGGAACAGTGGAAACACCATATATTTT
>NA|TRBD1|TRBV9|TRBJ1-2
CASSPGQGHYGYTF
TGTGCCAGCAGCCCCGGACAGGGGCACTATGGCTACACCTTC
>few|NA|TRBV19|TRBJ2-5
CASSSRIWGTQYF
TGTGCCAGTAGTTCCCGAATCTGGGGTACCCAGTACTTC
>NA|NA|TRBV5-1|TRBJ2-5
CASSLESRGAEETQYF
TGCGCCAGCAGCTTGGAATCACGGGGCGCGGAAGAGACCCAGTACTTC
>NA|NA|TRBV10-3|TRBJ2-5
CAISYGDQETQYF
TGTGCCATCAGTTACGGGGACCAAGAGACCCAGTACTTC
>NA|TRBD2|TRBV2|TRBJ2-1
CASSGELAGTDNEQFF
TGTGCCAGCAGTGGAGAACTAGCGGGGACTGACAATGAGCAGTTCTTC
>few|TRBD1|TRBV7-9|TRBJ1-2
CASSFGDRASGYTF
TGTGCCAGCAGCTTCGGGGACAGGGCATCCGGCTACACCTTC